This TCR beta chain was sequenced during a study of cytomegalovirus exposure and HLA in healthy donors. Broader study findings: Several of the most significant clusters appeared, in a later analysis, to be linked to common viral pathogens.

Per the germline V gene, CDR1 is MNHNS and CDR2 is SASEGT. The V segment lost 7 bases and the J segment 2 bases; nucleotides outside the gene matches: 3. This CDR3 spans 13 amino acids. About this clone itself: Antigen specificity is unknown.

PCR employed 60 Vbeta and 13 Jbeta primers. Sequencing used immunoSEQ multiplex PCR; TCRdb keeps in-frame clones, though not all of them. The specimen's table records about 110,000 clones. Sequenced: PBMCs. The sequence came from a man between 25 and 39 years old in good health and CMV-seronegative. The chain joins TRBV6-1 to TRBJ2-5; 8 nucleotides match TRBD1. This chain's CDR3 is CASTRDRQETQYF. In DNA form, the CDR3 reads TGTGCCAGCACCCGGGACAGGCAAGAGACCCAGTACTTC.